Listed below are T cell receptor beta chains from one sample, sequenced in a study of control samples from healthy donors and cancer patients. The data were produced by immunoSEQ multiplex PCR, yet TCRdb's version contains in-frame clones alone and is incomplete. The profile shows approximately 160,000 clones, around nine tenths of them singletons. Sequenced material: blood. The receptors here all came from a woman under 40 in good health. Both conserved end residues are part of each CDR3. Fields, in order: V gene, J gene, D gene, clone size, CDR3 DNA, CDR3 protein. The D gene is left open where the match is weak. Clone size is shown for a subset of rows, as once, few, many or a class of expanded clone.

V: TRBV19
J: TRBJ1-1
D: -
size: once
DNA: TGTGCCAGTAGTATCGGAATTGGCAACACTGAAGCTTTCTTT
CDR3: CASSIGIGNTEAFF

V: TRBV28
J: TRBJ1-4
D: -
size: -
DNA: TGTGCCAGCAGCCGTTTTGGGGACCAGGAACTGTTTTTT
CDR3: CASSRFGDQELFF

V: TRBV29-1
J: TRBJ2-7
D: -
size: -
DNA: TGCAGCGTTGCTGGGGCGGAAAGCTCCTACGAGCAGTACTTC
CDR3: CSVAGAESSYEQYF

V: TRBV4-1
J: TRBJ1-6
D: -
size: -
DNA: TGCGCCAGCAGCCAAGGGGTCCTGAATTCACCCCTCCACTTT
CDR3: CASSQGVLNSPLHF

V: TRBV4-1
J: TRBJ2-2
D: -
size: -
DNA: TGCGCCAGCAGCCAAGAGGGGCTGAACACCGGGGAGCTGTTTTTT
CDR3: CASSQEGLNTGELFF

V: TRBV12-2
J: TRBJ1-1
D: -
size: -
DNA: TGTGCAAGTCGCTTAGACAGGTGGGCTTTCTTT
CDR3: CASRLDRWAFF

V: TRBV5-6
J: TRBJ2-5
D: -
size: -
DNA: TGTGCCAGCAGCTTCTTTACAAAAGAGACCCAGTACTTC
CDR3: CASSFFTKETQYF

V: TRBV5-1
J: TRBJ2-1
D: TRBD2
size: once
DNA: TGCGCCAGCAGCTATATAGCGGGAGTCTCCTACAATGAGCAGTTCTTC
CDR3: CASSYIAGVSYNEQFF

V: TRBV6-5
J: TRBJ2-1
D: -
size: once
DNA: TGTGCCAGCAGTTACACACCGTACAATGAGCAGTTCTTC
CDR3: CASSYTPYNEQFF

V: TRBV28
J: TRBJ2-7
D: -
size: -
DNA: TGTGCCAGCAGCACGGACTTCTACGAGCAGTACTTC
CDR3: CASSTDFYEQYF

V: TRBV18
J: TRBJ2-7
D: TRBD1
size: -
DNA: TGTGCCAGCTCACCGTCAGGCTCACAGGGGTCAGAGCAGTACTTC
CDR3: CASSPSGSQGSEQYF

V: TRBV30
J: TRBJ1-5
D: TRBD1
size: -
DNA: TGTGCCTGGAGTACTGACAGGGTTGGTCAGCCCCAGCATTTT
CDR3: CAWSTDRVGQPQHF

V: TRBV11-3
J: TRBJ2-3
D: TRBD1
size: -
DNA: TGTGCCAGCAGCCTAACGGGACAGGGCCGCACAGATACGCAGTATTTT
CDR3: CASSLTGQGRTDTQYF

V: TRBV7-5
J: TRBJ2-3
D: -
size: -
DNA: TGTGTCAGAAGCTTAGGGACAGTTGGCACAGATACGCAGTATTTT
CDR3: CVRSLGTVGTDTQYF

V: TRBV5-1
J: TRBJ2-1
D: -
size: -
DNA: TGCGCCAGCAGCGCATCAGGGGCATCCTACAATGAGCAGTTCTTC
CDR3: CASSASGASYNEQFF

V: TRBV2
J: TRBJ1-4
D: -
size: -
DNA: TGTGCCAGCACTCCCCTGAGGGAAGAAAAACTGTTTTTT
CDR3: CASTPLREEKLFF

V: TRBV6-5
J: TRBJ2-7
D: TRBD1
size: -
DNA: TGTGCCAGCAGCCAGGGACAGGTGAGCTCCTACGAGCAGTACTTC
CDR3: CASSQGQVSSYEQYF

V: TRBV18
J: TRBJ2-6
D: -
size: -
DNA: TGTGCCAGCTCACCTTCAGGGGCCCTCCTCTCTGGGGCCAACGTCCTGACTTTC
CDR3: CASSPSGALLSGANVLTF

V: TRBV30
J: TRBJ2-2
D: -
size: -
DNA: TGTGCCTGGAAAAGGACCTACACCGGGGAGCTGTTTTTT
CDR3: CAWKRTYTGELFF

V: TRBV5-1
J: TRBJ2-5
D: TRBD2
size: -
DNA: TGCGCCAGCAGCGACGGGACTAGATCCCGAAGAGAAATGGAGACCCAGTACTTC
CDR3: CASSDGTRSRREMETQYF

V: TRBV30
J: TRBJ1-2
D: TRBD1
size: -
DNA: TGTGCCTGGAGTAGGGACAGGGGCGGCTATGGCTACACCTTC
CDR3: CAWSRDRGGYGYTF

V: TRBV28
J: TRBJ1-1
D: -
size: -
DNA: TGTGCCAGCAGTTTGAGGGGGTTAGACACTGAAGCTTTCTTT
CDR3: CASSLRGLDTEAFF

V: TRBV11-3
J: TRBJ2-3
D: -
size: -
DNA: TGTGCCAGCAGCGTAAGACCTAGCTCTGATACGCAGTATTTT
CDR3: CASSVRPSSDTQYF

V: TRBV7-9
J: TRBJ2-7
D: -
size: -
DNA: TGTGCCAGCAGCGGGGGACGGAGCTACGAGCAGTACTTC
CDR3: CASSGGRSYEQYF

V: TRBV5-4
J: TRBJ2-2
D: -
size: few
DNA: TGTGCCAGCAGCTTGGAGGGCGGGAACACCGGGGAGCTGTTTTTT
CDR3: CASSLEGGNTGELFF

V: TRBV28
J: TRBJ2-3
D: -
size: -
DNA: TGTGCCAGCAGTCTCTCCGGGGTAGCTCTGATTCAGCGGGATACGCAGTATTTT
CDR3: CASSLSGVALIQRDTQYF

V: TRBV19
J: TRBJ1-1
D: -
size: -
DNA: TGTGCCAGTAGTATAGATTTAGACGGCCCGGGGACTGAAGCTTTCTTT
CDR3: CASSIDLDGPGTEAFF